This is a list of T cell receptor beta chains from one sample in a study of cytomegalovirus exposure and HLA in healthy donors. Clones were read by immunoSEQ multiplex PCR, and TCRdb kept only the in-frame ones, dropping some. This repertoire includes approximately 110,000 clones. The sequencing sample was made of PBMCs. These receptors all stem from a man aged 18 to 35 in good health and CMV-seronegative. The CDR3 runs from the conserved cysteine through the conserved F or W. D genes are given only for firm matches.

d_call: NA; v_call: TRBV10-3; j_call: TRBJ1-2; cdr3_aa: CAISEPYYGYTF; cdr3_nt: TGTGCCATCAGTGAGCCGTACTATGGCTACACCTTC
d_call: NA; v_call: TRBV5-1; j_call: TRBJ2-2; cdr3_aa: CASSLSRVGTGELFF; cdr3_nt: TGCGCCAGCAGCTTGTCCAGGGTCGGGACCGGGGAGCTGTTTTTT
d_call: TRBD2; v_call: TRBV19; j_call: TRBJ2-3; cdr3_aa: CASTTGLAGDTQYF; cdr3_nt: TGTGCCAGTACGACCGGACTAGCTGGCGATACGCAGTATTTT
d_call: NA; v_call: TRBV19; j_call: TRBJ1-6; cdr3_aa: CASSTKQGSYGSPLHF; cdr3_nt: TGTGCCAGTAGTACAAAACAGGGCTCGTATGGTTCACCCCTCCACTTT
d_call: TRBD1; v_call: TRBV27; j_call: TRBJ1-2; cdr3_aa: CASSPGDRGRGYTF; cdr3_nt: TGTGCCAGCAGTCCTGGGGACAGGGGAAGAGGCTACACCTTC
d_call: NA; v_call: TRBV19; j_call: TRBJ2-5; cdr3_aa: CASSMASRQGRSGETQYF; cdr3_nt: TGTGCCAGTAGTATGGCATCCCGGCAGGGTCGATCCGGGGAGACCCAGTACTTC
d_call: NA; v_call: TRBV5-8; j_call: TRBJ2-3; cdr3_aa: CASSFGPGGRTDTQYF; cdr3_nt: TGTGCCAGCAGCTTTGGACCCGGCGGGCGCACAGATACGCAGTATTTT
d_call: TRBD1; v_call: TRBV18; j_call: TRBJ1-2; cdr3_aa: CASSPNPGQGVAGYTF; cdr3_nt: TGTGCCAGCTCACCAAATCCGGGACAGGGGGTGGCTGGCTACACCTTC
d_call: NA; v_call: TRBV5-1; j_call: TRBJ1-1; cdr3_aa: CASSLGRENTEAFF; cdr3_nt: TGCGCCAGCAGCTTGGGGAGGGAGAACACTGAAGCTTTCTTT
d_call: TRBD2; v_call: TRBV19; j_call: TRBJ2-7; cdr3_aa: CASPRSAGGTYEQYF; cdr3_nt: TGTGCCAGTCCCCGATCTGCGGGGGGGACCTACGAGCAGTACTTC
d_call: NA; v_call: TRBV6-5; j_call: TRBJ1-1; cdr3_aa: CASSYSIPTGRGEAFF; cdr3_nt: TGTGCCAGCAGTTACTCGATCCCTACAGGGAGGGGTGAAGCTTTCTTT
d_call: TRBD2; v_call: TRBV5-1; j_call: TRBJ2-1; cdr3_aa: CASSREGLADNEQFF; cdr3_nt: TGCGCCAGCAGCAGGGAGGGACTAGCGGACAATGAGCAGTTCTTC
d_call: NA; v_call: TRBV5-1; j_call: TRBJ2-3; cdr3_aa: CASSLGAGYKDTQYF; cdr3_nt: TGCGCCAGCAGCTTGGGGGCGGGGTATAAGGATACGCAGTATTTT
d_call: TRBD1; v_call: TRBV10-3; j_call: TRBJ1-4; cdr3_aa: CAISSDREVGEKLFF; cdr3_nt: TGTGCCATCAGTTCTGACAGGGAGGTCGGTGAAAAACTGTTTTTT
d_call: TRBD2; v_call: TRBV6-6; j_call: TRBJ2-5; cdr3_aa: CASSSRGTSGRETQYF; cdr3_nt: TGTGCCAGCAGTTCGCGGGGGACTAGCGGGCGGGAGACCCAGTACTTC
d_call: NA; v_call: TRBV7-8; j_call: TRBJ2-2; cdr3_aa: CASIPSPGTGELFF; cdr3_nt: TGTGCCAGCATCCCGTCGCCGGGCACCGGGGAGCTGTTTTTT
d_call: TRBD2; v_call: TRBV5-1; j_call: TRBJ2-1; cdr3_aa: CASSLAGGGQFF; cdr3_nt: TGCGCCAGCAGCTTGGCCGGGGGGGGGCAGTTCTTC
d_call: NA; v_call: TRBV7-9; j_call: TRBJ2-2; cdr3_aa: CASSLKLGASTGELFF; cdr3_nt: TGTGCCAGCAGCTTAAAATTGGGGGCGTCGACCGGGGAGCTGTTTTTT
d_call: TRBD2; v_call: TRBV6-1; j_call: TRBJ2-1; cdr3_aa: CASSEGSSGRGNEQFF; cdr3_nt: TGTGCCAGCAGTGAAGGATCTAGCGGGAGGGGGAATGAGCAGTTCTTC
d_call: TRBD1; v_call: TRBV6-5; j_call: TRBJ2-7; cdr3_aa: CASSSGTGPYEQYF; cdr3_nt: TGTGCCAGCAGTTCCGGGACAGGGCCCTACGAGCAGTACTTC
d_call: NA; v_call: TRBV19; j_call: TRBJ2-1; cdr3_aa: CASSIPGSSYNEQFF; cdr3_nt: TGTGCCAGTAGTATTCCTGGGAGCTCCTACAATGAGCAGTTCTTC
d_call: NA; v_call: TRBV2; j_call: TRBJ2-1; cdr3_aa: CASSRKFRRASDHEQFF; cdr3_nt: TGTGCCAGCAGTCGGAAATTTCGAAGAGCTAGCGATCATGAGCAGTTCTTC
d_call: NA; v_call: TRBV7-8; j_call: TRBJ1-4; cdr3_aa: CASSLSPLGLLAQKLFF; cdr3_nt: TGTGCCAGCAGCTTATCCCCCCTCGGACTGTTAGCGCAAAAACTGTTTTTT
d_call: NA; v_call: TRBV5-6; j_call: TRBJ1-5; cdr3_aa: CASSSTGTSGNQPQHF; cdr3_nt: TGTGCCAGCAGCTCAACAGGGACGTCGGGCAATCAGCCCCAGCATTTT
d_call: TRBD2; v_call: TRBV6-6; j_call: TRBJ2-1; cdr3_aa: CASSEGLAGVEQFF; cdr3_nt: TGTGCCAGCAGTGAGGGACTAGCGGGAGTTGAGCAGTTCTTC
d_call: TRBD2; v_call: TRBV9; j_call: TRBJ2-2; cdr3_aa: CASSVEREGNTGELFF; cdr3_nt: TGTGCCAGCAGCGTAGAAAGGGAGGGGAACACCGGGGAGCTGTTTTTT
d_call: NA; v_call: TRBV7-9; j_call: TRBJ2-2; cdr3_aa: CAGRATGELFF; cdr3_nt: TGTGCCGGCAGGGCCACCGGGGAGCTGTTTTTT
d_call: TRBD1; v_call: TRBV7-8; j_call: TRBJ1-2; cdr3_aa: CASSLDGQGDYYGYTF; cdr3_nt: TGTGCCAGCAGCTTAGACGGACAGGGCGACTACTATGGCTACACCTTC
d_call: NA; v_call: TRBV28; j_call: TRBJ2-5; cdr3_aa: CASSLVQAKTQYF; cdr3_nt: TGTGCCAGCAGTTTGGTACAAGCGAAGACCCAGTACTTC
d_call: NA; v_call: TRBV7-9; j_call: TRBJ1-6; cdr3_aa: CASSLGGGSVYNSPLHF; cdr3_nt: TGTGCCAGCAGCTTAGGCGGAGGGTCGGTCTATAATTCACCCCTCCACTTT
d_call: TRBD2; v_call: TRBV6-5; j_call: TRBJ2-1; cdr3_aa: CASSNRGGLNEQFF; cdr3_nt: TGTGCCAGCAGCAACCGGGGGGGACTAAATGAGCAGTTCTTC
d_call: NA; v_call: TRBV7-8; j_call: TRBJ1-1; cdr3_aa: CASSLRMEGFSAEAFF; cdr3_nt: TGTGCCAGCAGCTTAAGGATGGAGGGATTCAGCGCTGAAGCTTTCTTT
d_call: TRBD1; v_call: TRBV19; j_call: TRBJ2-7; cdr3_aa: CASSIAPGTGAQVYEQYF; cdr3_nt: TGTGCCAGTAGTATCGCCCCCGGGACAGGGGCCCAGGTCTACGAGCAGTACTTC
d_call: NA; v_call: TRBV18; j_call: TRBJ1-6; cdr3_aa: CASSEHRDNSPLHF; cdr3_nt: TGTGCCAGCTCGGAACACAGAGATAATTCACCCCTCCACTTT
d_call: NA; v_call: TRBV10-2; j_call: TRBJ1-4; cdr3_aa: CASSDTGNEKLFF; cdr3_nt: TGCGCCAGCAGTGATACAGGGAATGAAAAACTGTTTTTT